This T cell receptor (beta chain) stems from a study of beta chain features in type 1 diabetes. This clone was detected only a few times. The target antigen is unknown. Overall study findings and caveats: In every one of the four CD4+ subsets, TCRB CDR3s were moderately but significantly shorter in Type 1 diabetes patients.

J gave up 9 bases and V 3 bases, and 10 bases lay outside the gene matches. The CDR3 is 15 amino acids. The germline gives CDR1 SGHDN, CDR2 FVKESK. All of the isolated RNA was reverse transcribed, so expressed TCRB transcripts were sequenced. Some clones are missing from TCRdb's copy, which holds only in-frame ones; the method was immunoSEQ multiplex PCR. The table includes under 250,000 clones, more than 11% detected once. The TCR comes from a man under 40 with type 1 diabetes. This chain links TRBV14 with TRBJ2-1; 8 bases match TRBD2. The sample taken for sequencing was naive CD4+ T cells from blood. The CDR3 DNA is TGTGCCAGCAGCCACGTAGCGGGAAACTTGGGTGAGCAGTTCTTC. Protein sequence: CASSHVAGNLGEQFF.